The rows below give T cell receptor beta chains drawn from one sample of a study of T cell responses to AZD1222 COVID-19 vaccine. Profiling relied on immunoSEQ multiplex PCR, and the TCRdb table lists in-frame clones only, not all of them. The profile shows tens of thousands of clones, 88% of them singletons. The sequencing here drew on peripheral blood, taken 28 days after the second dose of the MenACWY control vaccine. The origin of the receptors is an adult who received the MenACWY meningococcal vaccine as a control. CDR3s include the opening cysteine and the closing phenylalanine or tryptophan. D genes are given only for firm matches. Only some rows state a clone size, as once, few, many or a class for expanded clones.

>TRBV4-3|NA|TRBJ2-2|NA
CASSQAPGQNTGELFF
TGCGCCAGCAGCCAAGCCCCCGGACAGAACACCGGGGAGCTGTTTTTT
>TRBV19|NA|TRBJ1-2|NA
CASSPAGYGYTF
TGTGCCAGTAGTCCGGCCGGCTATGGCTACACCTTC
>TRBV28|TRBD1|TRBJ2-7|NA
CASLDRVTYEQYF
TGTGCCAGCCTGGACAGGGTAACCTACGAGCAGTACTTC
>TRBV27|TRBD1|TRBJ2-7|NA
CASKYGRDSLYEQYF
TGTGCCAGCAAGTATGGTCGGGACAGCCTCTACGAGCAGTACTTC
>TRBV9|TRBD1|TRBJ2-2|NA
CASSRRQGQNTGELFF
TGTGCCAGCAGCCGGAGACAGGGGCAGAACACCGGGGAGCTGTTTTTT
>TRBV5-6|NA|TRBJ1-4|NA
CASSSGATNEKLFF
TGTGCCAGCAGCTCGGGTGCAACTAATGAAAAACTGTTTTTT
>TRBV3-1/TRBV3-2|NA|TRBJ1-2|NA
CASSQGPSTANYGYTF
TGTGCCAGCAGCCAAGGGCCGTCTACGGCTAACTATGGCTACACCTTC
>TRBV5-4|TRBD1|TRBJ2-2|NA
CASSTGQKNTGELFF
TGTGCCAGCAGCACGGGACAGAAGAACACCGGGGAGCTGTTTTTT
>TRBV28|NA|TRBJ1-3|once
CASRSPGWGGSGNTIYF
TGTGCCAGCAGATCCCCCGGGTGGGGAGGCTCTGGAAACACCATATATTTT
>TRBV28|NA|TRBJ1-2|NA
CASSLDSTRPNYGYTF
TGTGCCAGCAGTTTAGACAGCACGCGTCCTAACTATGGCTACACCTTC
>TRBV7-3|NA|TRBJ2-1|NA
CASSDPGKPGDNEQFF
TGTGCCAGCAGTGATCCGGGAAAGCCGGGAGACAATGAGCAGTTCTTC
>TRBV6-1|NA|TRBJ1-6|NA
CASSEAPMGNSPLHF
TGTGCCAGCAGTGAAGCTCCGATGGGAAATTCACCCCTCCACTTT
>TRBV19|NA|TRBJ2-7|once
CASSIGRQSEQYF
TGTGCCAGTAGTATAGGCAGGCAGAGCGAGCAGTACTTC
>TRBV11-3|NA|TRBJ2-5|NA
CASSSRGQGGVETQYF
TGTGCCAGCAGCTCCAGAGGACAGGGAGGGGTGGAGACCCAGTACTTC
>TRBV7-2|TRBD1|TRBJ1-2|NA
CASGRETGQAHYGYTF
TGTGCCAGCGGCAGGGAGACGGGACAGGCACACTATGGCTACACCTTC
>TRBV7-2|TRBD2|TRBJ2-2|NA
CASSLDSGLVSGELFF
TGTGCCAGCAGCTTAGATTCGGGACTAGTTTCCGGGGAGCTGTTTTTT
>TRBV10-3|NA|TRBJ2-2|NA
CAINGVSNTGELFF
TGTGCCATCAACGGCGTATCGAACACCGGGGAGCTGTTTTTT
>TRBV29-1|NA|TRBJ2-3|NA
CSVDPGGTDTQYF
TGCAGCGTTGACCCGGGTGGCACAGATACGCAGTATTTT
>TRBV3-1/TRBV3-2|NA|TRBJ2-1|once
CASSQDPGLSRDEQFF
TGTGCCAGCAGCCAAGATCCGGGGCTCTCGAGGGATGAGCAGTTCTTC
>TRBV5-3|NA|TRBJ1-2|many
CARSLSQGIPYGYTF
TGTGCCAGAAGCTTGTCGCAGGGGATTCCCTATGGCTACACCTTC
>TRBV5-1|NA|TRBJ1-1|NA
CASSSDGNTEAFF
TGCGCCAGCAGTTCGGACGGAAACACTGAAGCTTTCTTT
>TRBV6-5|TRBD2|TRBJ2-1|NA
CASTPGTTYNEQFF
TGTGCCAGCACCCCCGGGACTACCTACAATGAGCAGTTCTTC
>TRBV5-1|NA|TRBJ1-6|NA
CASSLNREESPLHF
TGCGCCAGCAGCTTAAACAGGGAGGAGTCACCCCTCCACTTT
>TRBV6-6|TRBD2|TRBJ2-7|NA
CASRSPGGPYEQYF
TGTGCCAGCAGATCCCCGGGGGGGCCCTACGAGCAGTACTTC
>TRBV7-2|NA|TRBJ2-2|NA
CASSFGLVGGNTGELFF
TGTGCCAGCAGCTTTGGACTAGTAGGGGGGAACACCGGGGAGCTGTTTTTT
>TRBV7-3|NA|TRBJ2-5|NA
CASSLSAGETQYF
TGTGCCAGCAGCTTATCAGCAGGGGAGACCCAGTACTTC
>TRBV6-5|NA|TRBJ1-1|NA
CASRLHRNMNTEAFF
TGTGCCAGCAGACTCCACAGAAACATGAACACTGAAGCTTTCTTT
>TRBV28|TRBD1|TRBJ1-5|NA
CASTLTGKERPQHF
TGTGCCAGCACCCTGACAGGGAAGGAGAGGCCCCAGCATTTT
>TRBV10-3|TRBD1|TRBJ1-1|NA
CAACRDRDTEAFF
TGTGCCGCCTGCCGGGACAGGGACACTGAAGCTTTCTTT
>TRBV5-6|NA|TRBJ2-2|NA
CASNLGVRTGELFF
TGTGCCAGCAACTTGGGGGTCCGCACCGGGGAGCTGTTTTTT
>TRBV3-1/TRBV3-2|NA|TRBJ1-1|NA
CASSHGARAFF
TGTGCCAGCAGCCATGGGGCGCGAGCTTTCTTT
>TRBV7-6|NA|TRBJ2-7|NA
CASSLGAGALYEQYF
TGTGCCAGCAGCTTAGGGGCAGGGGCCCTCTACGAGCAGTACTTC
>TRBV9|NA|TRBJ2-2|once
CASSVATGTLGTGELFF
TGTGCCAGCAGCGTCGCCACTGGGACGCTAGGGACCGGGGAGCTGTTTTTT
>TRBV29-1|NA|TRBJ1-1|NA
CSVVPANTEAFF
TGCAGCGTTGTCCCGGCGAACACTGAAGCTTTCTTT
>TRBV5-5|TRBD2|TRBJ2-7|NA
CASSRGGYEQYF
TGTGCCAGCAGCCGGGGGGGCTACGAGCAGTACTTC
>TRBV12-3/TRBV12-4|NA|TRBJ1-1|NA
CASRGVGTEAFF
TGTGCCAGCAGAGGGGTGGGCACTGAAGCTTTCTTT
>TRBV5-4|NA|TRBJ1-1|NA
CASSLDGRRMNTEAFF
TGTGCCAGCAGCTTGGATGGACGAAGAATGAACACTGAAGCTTTCTTT
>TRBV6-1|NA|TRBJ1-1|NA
CASSEAAGGRTEAFF
TGTGCCAGCAGTGAAGCGGCGGGTGGGAGAACTGAAGCTTTCTTT
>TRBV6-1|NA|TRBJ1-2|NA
CASSEARMSSYTF
TGTGCCAGCAGTGAAGCGCGTATGTCTAGCTACACCTTC
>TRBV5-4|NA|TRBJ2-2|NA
CASSPLGPLEGELFF
TGTGCCAGCAGCCCCCTGGGGCCACTTGAGGGGGAGCTGTTTTTT
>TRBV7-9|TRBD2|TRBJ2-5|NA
CASSFSTSGGQETQYF
TGTGCCAGCAGCTTTTCGACTAGCGGGGGCCAAGAGACCCAGTACTTC
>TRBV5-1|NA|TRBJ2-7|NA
CASSLGGTGAYEQYF
TGCGCCAGCAGCTTGGGGGGGACTGGGGCCTACGAGCAGTACTTC
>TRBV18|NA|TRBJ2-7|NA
CASSPRGDGYYEQYF
TGTGCCAGCTCACCACGGGGGGACGGATACTACGAGCAGTACTTC
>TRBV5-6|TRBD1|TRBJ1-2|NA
CASSPGGNYGYTF
TGTGCCAGCAGTCCAGGGGGGAACTATGGCTACACCTTC
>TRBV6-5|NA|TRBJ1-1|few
CASSYGSGIVNTEAFF
TGTGCCAGCAGTTACGGCTCAGGGATAGTGAACACTGAAGCTTTCTTT
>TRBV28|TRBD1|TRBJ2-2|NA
CASSTGQGRTGELFF
TGTGCCAGCAGCACGGGACAGGGACGGACCGGGGAGCTGTTTTTT
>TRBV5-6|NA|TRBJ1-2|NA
CASSREGSLANYGYTF
TGTGCCAGCAGCCGGGAAGGGTCCCTGGCTAACTATGGCTACACCTTC
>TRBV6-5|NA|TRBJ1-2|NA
CASSSPGQTNYGYTF
TGTGCCAGCAGTTCCCCAGGTCAAACTAACTATGGCTACACCTTC
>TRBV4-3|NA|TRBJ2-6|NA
CASSQTSSGANVLTF
TGCGCCAGCAGCCAGACGAGTTCTGGGGCCAACGTCCTGACTTTC
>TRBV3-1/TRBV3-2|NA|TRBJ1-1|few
CASCGQGRTEAFF
TGTGCCAGCTGCGGGCAGGGGCGGACTGAAGCTTTCTTT